The present T cell receptor beta chain was sequenced within a study of glioma-infiltrating T cells. This clonotype has a count of ten or more. No antigen is known for it. Findings and limits, study-wide: Non-neoplastic patients had below-expected tissue-blood divergence, while all gliomas exceeded expectation.

The CDR3 loop spans 13 amino acids. Trimming took off 4 bases at V and 2 bases at J, with 8 bases between the two ends. In germline, CDR1 is MRHNA, CDR2 SNTAGT. Using RNA template, CDR3s of TCR alpha and beta were amplified with iRepertoire arm-PCR. One-step reverse transcription and amplification started from approximately 100-400 ng of tissue mRNA or PBMC total RNA. MiXCR was run by TCRdb on the multiplex PCR reads, yielding one entry per CDR3 protein. Here the sample spans more than 100,000 distinct CDR3 sequences, around 28% being singletons. The receptor was isolated from a human donor with low-grade glioma or glioblastoma, undergoing nonglioma brain surgery, or in good health (not recorded which). The sequenced material came from glioma tissue, nonneoplastic brain tissue, or PBMCs (not recorded which). The chain links TRBV6-4 to TRBJ1-1; unclear D gene. CDR3 coding DNA: TGTGCCAGCAGTGCTCAGCCAAACACTGAAGCTTTCTTT. This translates into CASSAQPNTEAFF.